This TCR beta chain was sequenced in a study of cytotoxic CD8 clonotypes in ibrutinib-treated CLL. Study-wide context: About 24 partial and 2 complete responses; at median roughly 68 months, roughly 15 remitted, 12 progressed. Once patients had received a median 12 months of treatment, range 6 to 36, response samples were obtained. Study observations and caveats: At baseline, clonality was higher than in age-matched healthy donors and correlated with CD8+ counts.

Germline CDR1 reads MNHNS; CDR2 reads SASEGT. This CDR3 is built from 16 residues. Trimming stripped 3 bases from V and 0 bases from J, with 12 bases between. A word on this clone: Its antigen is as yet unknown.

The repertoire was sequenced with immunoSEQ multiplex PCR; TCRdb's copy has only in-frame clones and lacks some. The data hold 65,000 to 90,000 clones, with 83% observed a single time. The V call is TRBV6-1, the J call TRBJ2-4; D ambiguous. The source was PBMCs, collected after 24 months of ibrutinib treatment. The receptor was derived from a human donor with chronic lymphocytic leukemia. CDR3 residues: CASSEATDRAKNIQYF. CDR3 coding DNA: TGTGCCAGCAGTGAGGCCACAGACCGAGCCAAAAACATTCAGTACTTC.